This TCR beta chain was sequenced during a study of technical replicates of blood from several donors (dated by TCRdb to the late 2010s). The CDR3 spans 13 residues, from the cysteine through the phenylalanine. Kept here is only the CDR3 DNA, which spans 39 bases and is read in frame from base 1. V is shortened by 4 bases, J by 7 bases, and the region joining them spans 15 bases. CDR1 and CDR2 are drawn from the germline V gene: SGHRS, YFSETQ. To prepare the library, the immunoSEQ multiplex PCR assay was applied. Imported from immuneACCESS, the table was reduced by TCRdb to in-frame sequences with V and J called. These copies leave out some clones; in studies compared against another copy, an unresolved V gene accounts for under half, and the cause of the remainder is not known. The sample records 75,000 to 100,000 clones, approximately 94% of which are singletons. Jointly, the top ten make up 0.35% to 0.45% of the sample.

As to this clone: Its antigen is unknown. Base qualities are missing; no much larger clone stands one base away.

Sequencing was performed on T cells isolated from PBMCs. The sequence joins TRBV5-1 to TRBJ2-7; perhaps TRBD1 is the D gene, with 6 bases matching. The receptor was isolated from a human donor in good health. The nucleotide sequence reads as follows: TGCGCCAGCAGCCCGGACAGTCTTGGGGAGCAGTACTTC. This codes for CASSPDSLGEQYF.